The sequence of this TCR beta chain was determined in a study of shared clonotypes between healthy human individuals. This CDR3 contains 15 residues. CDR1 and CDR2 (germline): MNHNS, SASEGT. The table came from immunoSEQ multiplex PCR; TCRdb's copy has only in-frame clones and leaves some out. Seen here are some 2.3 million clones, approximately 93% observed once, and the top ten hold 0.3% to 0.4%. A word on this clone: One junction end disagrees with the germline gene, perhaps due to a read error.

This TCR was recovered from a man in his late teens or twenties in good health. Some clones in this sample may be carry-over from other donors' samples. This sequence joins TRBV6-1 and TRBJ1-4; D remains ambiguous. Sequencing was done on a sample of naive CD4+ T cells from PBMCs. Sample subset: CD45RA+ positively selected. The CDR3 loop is CASSQARATNEKLFF. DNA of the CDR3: TGTGCCAGCAGTCAAGCCAGAGCAACTAATGAAAAACTGTTTTTT.